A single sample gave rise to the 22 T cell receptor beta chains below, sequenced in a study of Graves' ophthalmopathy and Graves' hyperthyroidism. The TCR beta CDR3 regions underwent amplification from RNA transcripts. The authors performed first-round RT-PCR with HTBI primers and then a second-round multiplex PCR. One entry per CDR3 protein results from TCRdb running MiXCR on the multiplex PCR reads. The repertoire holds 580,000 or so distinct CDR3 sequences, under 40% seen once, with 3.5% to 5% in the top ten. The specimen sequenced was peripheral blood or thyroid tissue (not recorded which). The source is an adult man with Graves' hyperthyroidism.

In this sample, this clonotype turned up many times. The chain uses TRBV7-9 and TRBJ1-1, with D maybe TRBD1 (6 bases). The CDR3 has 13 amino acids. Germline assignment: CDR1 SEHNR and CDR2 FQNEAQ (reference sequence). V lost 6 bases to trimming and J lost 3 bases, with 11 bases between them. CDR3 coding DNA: TGTGCCAGCAGTCCTGGACAGCACACTGAAGCTTTCTTT. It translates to CASSPGQHTEAFF.

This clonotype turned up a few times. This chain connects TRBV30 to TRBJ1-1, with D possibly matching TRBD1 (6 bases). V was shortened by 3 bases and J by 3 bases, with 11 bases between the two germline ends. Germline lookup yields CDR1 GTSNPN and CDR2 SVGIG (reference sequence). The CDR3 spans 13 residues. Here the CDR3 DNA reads TGTGCCTGGAGGGACAGCTCGGACACTGAAGCTTTCTTT. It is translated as CAWRDSSDTEAFF.

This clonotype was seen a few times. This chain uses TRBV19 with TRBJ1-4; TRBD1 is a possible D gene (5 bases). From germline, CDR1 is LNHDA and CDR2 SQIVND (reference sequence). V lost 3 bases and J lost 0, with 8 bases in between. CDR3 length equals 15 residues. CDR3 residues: CASSMGGATNEKLFF. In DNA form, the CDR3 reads TGTGCCAGTAGTATGGGGGGGGCAACTAATGAAAAACTGTTTTTT.

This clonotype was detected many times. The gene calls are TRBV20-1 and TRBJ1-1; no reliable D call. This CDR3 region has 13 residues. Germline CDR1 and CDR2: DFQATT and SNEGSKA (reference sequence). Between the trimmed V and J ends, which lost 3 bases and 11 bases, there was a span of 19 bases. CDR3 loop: CSARAHGVVGAFF. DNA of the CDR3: TGCAGTGCTAGGGCCCACGGTGTGGTCGGGGCTTTCTTT.

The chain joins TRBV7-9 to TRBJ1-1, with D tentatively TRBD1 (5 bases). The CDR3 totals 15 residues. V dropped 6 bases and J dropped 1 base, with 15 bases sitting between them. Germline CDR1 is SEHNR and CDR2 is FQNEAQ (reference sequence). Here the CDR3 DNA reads TGTGCCAGCAGTTTCGGGGGGTTAAAGAACACTGAAGCTTTCTTT. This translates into CASSFGGLKNTEAFF.

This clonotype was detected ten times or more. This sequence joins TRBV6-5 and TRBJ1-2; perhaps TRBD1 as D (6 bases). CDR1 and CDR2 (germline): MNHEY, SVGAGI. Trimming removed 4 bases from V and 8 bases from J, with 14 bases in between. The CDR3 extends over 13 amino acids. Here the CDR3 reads CASSLSGTPGYTF. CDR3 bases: TGTGCCAGCAGTTTATCCGGGACACCGGGCTACACCTTC.

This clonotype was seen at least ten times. The CDR3 sequence is CASSYGRGPEQYF. In nucleotides, the CDR3 is TGTGCCAGCAGTTACGGTAGGGGGCCCGAGCAGTACTTC. This chain joins TRBV6-5 and TRBJ2-7; 7 bases align to TRBD1. CDR3 length equals 13 residues. Per germline, CDR1 MNHEY and CDR2 SVGAGI. Losses at the gene ends were 2 bases for V and 6 bases for J; bases not matched to a gene: 4.

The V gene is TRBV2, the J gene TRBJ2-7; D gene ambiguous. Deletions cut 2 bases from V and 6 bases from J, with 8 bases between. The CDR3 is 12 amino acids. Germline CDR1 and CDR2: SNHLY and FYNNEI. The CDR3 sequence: CASSEWALEQYF. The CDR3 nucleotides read TGTGCCAGCAGTGAATGGGCCCTCGAGCAGTACTTC.

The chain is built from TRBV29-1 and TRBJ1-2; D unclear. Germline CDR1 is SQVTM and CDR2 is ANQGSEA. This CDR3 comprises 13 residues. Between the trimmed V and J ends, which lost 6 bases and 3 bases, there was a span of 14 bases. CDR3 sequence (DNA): TGCAGCGTGGGCTCCGGGATTTACTATGGCTACACCTTC. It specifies CSVGSGIYYGYTF.

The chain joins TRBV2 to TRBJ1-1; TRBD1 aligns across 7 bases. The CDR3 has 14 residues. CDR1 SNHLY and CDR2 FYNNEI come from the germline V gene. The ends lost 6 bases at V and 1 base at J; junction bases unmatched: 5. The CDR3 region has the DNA TGTGCCAGCAGATACGGGACAGCGAACACTGAAGCTTTCTTT. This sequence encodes CASRYGTANTEAFF.

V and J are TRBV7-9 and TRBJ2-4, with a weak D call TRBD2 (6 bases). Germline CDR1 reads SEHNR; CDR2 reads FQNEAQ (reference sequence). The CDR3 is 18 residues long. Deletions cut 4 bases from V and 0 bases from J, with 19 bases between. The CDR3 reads CASSSQRERILAKNIQYF. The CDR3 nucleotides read TGTGCCAGCAGCTCACAACGGGAGCGGATACTAGCCAAAAACATTCAGTACTTC.

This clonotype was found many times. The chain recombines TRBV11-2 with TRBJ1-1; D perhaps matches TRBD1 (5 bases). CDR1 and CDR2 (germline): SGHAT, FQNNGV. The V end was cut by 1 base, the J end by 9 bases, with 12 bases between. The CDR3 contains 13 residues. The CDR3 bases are TGTGCCAGCAGCTTAGGCCGACAGCACAAAGCTTTCTTT. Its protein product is CASSLGRQHKAFF.

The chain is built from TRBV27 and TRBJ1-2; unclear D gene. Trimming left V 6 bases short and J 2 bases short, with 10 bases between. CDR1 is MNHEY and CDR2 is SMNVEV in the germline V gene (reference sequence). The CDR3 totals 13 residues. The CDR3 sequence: CASRRAENYGYTF. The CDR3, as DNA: TGTGCCAGCAGGAGGGCAGAGAACTATGGCTACACCTTC.

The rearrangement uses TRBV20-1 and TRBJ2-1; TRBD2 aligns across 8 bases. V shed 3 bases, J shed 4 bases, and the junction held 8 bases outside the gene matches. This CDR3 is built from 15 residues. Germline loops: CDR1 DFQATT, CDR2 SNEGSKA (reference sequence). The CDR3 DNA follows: TGCAGTGCTAGTGGGTCGCTAGCGGGTTACAATGAGCAGTTCTTC. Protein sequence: CSASGSLAGYNEQFF.

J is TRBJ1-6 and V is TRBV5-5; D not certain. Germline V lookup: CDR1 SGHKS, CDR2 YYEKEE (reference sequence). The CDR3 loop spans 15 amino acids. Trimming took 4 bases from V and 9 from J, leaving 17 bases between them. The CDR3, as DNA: TGTGCCAGCAGCCAAACCGGGATCGAGGGTTCACCCCTCCACTTT. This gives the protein CASSQTGIEGSPLHF.

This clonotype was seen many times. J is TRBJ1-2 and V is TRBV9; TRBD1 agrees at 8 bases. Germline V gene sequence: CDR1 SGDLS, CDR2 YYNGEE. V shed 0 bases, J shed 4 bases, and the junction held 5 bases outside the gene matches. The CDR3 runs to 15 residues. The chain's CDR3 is CASSVGTGNFYGYTF. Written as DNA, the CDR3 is TGTGCCAGCAGCGTAGGGACAGGGAACTTCTATGGCTACACCTTC.

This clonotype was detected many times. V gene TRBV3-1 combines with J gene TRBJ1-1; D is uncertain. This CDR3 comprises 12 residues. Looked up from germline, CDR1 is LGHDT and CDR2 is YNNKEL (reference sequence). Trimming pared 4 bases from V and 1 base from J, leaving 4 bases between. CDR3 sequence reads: CASSRGNTEAFF. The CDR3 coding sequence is TGTGCCAGCAGCCGGGGGAACACTGAAGCTTTCTTT. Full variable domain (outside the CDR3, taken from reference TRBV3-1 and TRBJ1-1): DTAVSQTPKYLVTQMGNDKSIKCEQNLGHDTMYWYKQDSKKFLKIMFSYNNKELIINETVPNRFSPKSPDKAHLNLHINSLELGDSAVYFCASSRGNTEAFFGQGTRLTVV.

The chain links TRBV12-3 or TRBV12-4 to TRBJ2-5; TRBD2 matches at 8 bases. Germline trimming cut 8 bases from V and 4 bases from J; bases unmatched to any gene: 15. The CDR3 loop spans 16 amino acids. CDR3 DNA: TGTGCCAGCTTTCAGACAATCTCGAGCGGGAGAGAGACCCAGTACTTC. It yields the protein CASFQTISSGRETQYF.

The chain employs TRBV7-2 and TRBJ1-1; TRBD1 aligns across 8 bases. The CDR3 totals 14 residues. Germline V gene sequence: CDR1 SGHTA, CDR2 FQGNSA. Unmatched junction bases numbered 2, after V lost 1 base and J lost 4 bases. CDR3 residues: CASSLDGTGTEAFF. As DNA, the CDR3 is TGTGCCAGCAGCTTAGACGGGACAGGCACTGAAGCTTTCTTT.

CDR3 loop: CASSEPGQGAGANVLTF. For the CDR3, the DNA is TGTGCCAGCAGTGAGCCCGGACAGGGGGCTGGGGCCAACGTCCTGACTTTC. The rearrangement joins TRBV2 to TRBJ2-6; TRBD1 agrees at 10 bases. This CDR3 has 17 residues. J was trimmed by 2 bases and V by 3 bases; bases with no gene match: 4. Germline lookup yields CDR1 SNHLY and CDR2 FYNNEI.

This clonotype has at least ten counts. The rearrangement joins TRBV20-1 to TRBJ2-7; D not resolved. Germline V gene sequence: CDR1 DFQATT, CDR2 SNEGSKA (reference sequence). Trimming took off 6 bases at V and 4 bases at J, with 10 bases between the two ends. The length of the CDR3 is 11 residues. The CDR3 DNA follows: TGCAGTGCCCGGCAGGAGTACGAGCAGTACTTC. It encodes CSARQEYEQYF.

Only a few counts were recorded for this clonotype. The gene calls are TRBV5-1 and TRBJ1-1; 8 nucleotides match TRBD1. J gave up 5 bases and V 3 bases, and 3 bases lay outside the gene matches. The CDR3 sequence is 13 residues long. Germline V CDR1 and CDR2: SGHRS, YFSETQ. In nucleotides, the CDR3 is TGCGCCAGCAGCTGGACAGGGAAAACTGAAGCTTTCTTT. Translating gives CASSWTGKTEAFF.